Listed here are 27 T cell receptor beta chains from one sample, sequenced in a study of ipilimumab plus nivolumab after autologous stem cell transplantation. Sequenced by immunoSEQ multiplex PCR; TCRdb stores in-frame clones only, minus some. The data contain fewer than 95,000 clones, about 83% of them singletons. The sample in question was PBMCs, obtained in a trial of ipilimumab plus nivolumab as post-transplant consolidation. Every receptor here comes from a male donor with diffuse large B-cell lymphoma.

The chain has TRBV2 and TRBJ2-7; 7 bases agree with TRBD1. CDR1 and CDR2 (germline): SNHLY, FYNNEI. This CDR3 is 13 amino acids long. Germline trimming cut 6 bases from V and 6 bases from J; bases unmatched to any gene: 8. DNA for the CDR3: TGTGCCAGCAGGGCAGGGGGAGCGCCCGAGCAGTACTTC. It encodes CASRAGGAPEQYF.

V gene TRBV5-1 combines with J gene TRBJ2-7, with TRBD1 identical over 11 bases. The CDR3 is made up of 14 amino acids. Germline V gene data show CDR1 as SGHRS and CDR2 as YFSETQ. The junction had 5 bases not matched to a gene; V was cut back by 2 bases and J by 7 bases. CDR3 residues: CASSFGTGGREQYF. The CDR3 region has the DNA TGCGCCAGCAGCTTCGGGACAGGGGGTCGTGAGCAGTACTTC.

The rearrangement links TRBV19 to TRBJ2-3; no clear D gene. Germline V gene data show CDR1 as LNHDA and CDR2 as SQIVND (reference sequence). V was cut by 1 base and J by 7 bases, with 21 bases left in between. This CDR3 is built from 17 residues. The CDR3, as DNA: TGTGCCAGTAGTATAGCCGCTGACTTACAGTTAGGATATACGCAGTATTTT. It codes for CASSIAADLQLGYTQYF.

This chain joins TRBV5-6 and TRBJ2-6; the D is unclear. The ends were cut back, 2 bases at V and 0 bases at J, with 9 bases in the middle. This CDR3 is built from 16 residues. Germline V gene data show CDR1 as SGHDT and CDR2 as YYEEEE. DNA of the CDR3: TGTGCCAGCAGCTTTGGACCGTCCTCTGGGGCCAACGTCCTGACTTTC. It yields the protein CASSFGPSSGANVLTF.

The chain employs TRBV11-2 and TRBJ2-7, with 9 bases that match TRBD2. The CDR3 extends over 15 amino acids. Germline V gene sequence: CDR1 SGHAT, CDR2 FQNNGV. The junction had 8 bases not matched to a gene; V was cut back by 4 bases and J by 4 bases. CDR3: CASSSLRGGRYEQYF. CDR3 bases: TGTGCCAGCAGCTCCCTGCGGGGGGGCCGTTACGAGCAGTACTTC.

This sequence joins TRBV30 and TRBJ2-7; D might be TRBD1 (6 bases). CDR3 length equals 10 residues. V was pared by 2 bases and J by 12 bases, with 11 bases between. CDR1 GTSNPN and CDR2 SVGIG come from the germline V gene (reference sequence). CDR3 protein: CAWSLGGLYF. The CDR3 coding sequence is TGTGCCTGGAGTCTTGGGGGCCTGTACTTC.

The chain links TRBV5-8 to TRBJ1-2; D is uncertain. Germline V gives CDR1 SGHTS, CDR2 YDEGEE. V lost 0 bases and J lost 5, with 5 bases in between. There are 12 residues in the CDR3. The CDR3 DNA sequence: TGTGCCAGCAGCTTGGGGCGGTATGGCTACACCTTC. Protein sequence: CASSLGRYGYTF. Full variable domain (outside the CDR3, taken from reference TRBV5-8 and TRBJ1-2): EAGVTQSPTHLIKTRGQQATLRCSPISGHTSVYWYQQALGLGLQFLLWYDEGEERNRGNFPPRFSGRQFPNYSSELNVNALELEDSALYLCASSLGRYGYTFGSGTRLTVV.

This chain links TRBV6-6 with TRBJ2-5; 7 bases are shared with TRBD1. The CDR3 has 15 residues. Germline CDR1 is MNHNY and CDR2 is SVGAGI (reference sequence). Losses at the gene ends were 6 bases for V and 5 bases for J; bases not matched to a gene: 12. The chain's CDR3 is CASSRRQGVEETQYF. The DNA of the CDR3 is TGTGCCAGCAGCCGCCGGCAGGGGGTGGAGGAGACCCAGTACTTC.

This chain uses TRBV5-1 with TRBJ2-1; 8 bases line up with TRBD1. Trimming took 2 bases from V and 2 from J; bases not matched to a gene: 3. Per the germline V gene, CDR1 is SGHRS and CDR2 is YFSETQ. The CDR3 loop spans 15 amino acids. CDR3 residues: CASSLGGQAYNEQFF. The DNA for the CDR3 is TGCGCCAGCAGCTTAGGGGGACAGGCCTACAATGAGCAGTTCTTC.

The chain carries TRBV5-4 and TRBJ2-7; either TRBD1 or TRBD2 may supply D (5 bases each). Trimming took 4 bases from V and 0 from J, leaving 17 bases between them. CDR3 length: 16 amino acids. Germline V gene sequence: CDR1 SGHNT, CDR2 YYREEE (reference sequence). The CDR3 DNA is TGTGCCAGCAGCCCTGGGACGGCCCTCGCCTCCTACGAGCAGTACTTC. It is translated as CASSPGTALASYEQYF. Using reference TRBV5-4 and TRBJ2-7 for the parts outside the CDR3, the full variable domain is ETGVTQSPTHLIKTRGQQVTLRCSSQSGHNTVSWYQQALGQGPQFIFQYYREEENGRGNFPPRFSGLQFPNYSSELNVNALELDDSALYLCASSPGTALASYEQYFGPGTRLTVT.

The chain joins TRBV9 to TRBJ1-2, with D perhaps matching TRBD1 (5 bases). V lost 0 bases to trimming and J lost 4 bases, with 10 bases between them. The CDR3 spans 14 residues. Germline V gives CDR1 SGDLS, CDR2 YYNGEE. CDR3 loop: CASSVGGVAYGYTF. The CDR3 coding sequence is TGTGCCAGCAGCGTAGGGGGGGTTGCCTATGGCTACACCTTC.

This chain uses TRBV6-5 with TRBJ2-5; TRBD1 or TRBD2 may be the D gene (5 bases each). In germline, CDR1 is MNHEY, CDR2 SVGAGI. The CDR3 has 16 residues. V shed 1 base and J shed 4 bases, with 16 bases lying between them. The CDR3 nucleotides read TGTGCCAGCAGTTACTGGGGGTCAGGGCGCCCAGAGACCCAGTACTTC. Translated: CASSYWGSGRPETQYF.

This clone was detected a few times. The CDR3, as DNA: TGTGCCAGCCTGACTAAAGGGACAGTAAGTTCCTACGAGCAGTACTTC. Translation gives CASLTKGTVSSYEQYF. The rearrangement links TRBV19 to TRBJ2-7; 7 positions agree with TRBD1. V lost 9 bases, J lost 1 base, and 15 bases stayed unmatched. Germline-derived CDR1 and CDR2 are LNHDA and SQIVND (reference sequence). This CDR3 has 16 residues.

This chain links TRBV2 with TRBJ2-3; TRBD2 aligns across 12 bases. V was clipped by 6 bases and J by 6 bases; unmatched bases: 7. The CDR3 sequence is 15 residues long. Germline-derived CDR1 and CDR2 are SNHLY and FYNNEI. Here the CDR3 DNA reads TGTGCCAGCAGGTCTAGCGGGGGGGCCTGGGATACGCAGTATTTT. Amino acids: CASRSSGGAWDTQYF. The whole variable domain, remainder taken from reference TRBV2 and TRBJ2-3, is EPEVTQTPSHQVTQMGQEVILRCVPISNHLYFYWYRQILGQKVEFLVSFYNNEISEKSEIFDDQFSVERPDGSNFTLKIRSTKLEDSAMYFCASRSSGGAWDTQYFGPGTRLTVL.

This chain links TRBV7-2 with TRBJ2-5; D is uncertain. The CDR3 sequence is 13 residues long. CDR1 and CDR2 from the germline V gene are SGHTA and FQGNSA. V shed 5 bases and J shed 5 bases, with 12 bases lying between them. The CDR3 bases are TGTGCCAGCAGCCAATTTCGATGGGAGACCCAGTACTTC. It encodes CASSQFRWETQYF.

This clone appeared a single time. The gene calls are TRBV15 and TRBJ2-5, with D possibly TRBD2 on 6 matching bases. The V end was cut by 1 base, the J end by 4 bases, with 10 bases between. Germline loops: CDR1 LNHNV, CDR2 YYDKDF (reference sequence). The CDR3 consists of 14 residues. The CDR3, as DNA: TGTGCCACCAGCAGAGGGAGGGCGGCAGAGACCCAGTACTTC. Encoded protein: CATSRGRAAETQYF.

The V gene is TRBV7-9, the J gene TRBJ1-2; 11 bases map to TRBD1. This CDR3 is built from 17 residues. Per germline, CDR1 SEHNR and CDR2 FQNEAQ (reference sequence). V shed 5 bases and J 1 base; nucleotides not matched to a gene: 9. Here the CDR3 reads CASSPGQGAKSNYGYTF. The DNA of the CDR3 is TGTGCCAGCAGCCCCGGACAGGGGGCGAAGAGTAACTATGGCTACACCTTC.

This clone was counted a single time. This chain's CDR3 is CASSQGTSEETQYF. CDR3 DNA sequence: TGTGCCAGCAGCCAAGGGACTAGCGAAGAGACCCAGTACTTC. The chain couples TRBV13 to TRBJ2-5; TRBD2 aligns across 10 bases. V shed 5 bases and J 3 bases; nucleotides not matched to a gene: 3. The germline CDR1 and CDR2 sequences are PRHDT and FYEKMQ (reference sequence). The CDR3 contains 14 residues.

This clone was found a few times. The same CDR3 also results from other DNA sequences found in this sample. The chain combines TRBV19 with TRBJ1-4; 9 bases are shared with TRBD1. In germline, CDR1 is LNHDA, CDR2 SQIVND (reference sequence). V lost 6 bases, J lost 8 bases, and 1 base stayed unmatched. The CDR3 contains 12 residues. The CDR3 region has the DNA TGTGCCAGTAGAGACAGGGGGGAAAAACTGTTTTTT. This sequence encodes CASRDRGEKLFF.

CDR3 sequence (DNA): TGTGCCAGCAGTCTCTCACCAGGGTTAAACTATGGCTACACCTTC. This encodes CASSLSPGLNYGYTF. The V call is TRBV7-2, the J call TRBJ1-2; D is possibly TRBD1 (5 bases). The CDR3 runs 15 residues. In germline, CDR1 is SGHTA, CDR2 FQGNSA. V was trimmed by 6 bases and J by 2 bases, leaving 16 bases between them.

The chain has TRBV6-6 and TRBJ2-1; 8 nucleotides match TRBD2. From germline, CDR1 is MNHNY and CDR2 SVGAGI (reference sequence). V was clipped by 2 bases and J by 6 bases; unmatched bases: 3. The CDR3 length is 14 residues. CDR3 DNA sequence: TGTGCCAGCAGTTACCAGCGGGGGTCCAATGAGCAGTTCTTC. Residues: CASSYQRGSNEQFF.

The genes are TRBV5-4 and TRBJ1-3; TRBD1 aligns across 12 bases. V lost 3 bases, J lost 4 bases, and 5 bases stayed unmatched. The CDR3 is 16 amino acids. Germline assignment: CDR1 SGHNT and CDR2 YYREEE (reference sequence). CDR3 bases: TGTGCCAGCAGCTCCCGGGACAGGGGGCGCGGAAACACCATATATTTT. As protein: CASSSRDRGRGNTIYF.

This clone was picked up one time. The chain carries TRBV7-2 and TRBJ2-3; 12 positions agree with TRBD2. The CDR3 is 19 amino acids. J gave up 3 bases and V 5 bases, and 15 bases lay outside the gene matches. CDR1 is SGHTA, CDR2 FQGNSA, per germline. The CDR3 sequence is CASSHTPTTSGGPTDTQYF. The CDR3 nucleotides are TGTGCCAGCAGCCACACCCCTACGACTAGCGGGGGACCTACAGATACGCAGTATTTT. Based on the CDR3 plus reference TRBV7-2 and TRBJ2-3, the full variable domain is GAGVSQSPSNKVTEKGKDVELRCDPISGHTALYWYRQSLGQGLEFLIYFQGNSAPDKSGLPSDRFSAERTGGSVSTLTIQRTQQEDSAVYLCASSHTPTTSGGPTDTQYFGPGTRLTVL.

The CDR3 DNA sequence: TGTGCCAGCAGGGGGAACAGGGGTAGCACAGATACGCAGTATTTT. This translates into CASRGNRGSTDTQYF. The chain employs TRBV2 and TRBJ2-3, with 7 bases matching TRBD1. CDR1 is SNHLY and CDR2 is FYNNEI in the germline V gene. The CDR3 runs to 15 residues. With V trimmed by 6 bases and J by 0 bases, 6 bases remained unmatched.

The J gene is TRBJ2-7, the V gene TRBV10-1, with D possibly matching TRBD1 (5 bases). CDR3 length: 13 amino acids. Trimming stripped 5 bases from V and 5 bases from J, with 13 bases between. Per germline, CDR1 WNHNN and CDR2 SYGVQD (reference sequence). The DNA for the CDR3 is TGCGCCAGCAGTCCCCCAGGGTCCCACGAGCAGTACTTC. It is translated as CASSPPGSHEQYF.

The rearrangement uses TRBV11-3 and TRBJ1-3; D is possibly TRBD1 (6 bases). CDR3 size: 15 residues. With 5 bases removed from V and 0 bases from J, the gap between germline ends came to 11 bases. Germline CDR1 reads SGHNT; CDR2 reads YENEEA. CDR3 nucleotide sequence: TGTGCCAGCAGCGCACGGACAGACTCTGGAAACACCATATATTTT. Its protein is CASSARTDSGNTIYF.

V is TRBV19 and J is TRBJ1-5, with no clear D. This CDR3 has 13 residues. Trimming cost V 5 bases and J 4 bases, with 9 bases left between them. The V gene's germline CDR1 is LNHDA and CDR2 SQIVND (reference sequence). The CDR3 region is CASSFSGNQPQHF. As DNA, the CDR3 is TGTGCCAGTAGTTTCAGTGGGAATCAGCCCCAGCATTTT.